The subject of this entry is one TCR beta chain. Its antigen remains undetermined. No much larger clone exists at a distance of one base, and base qualities are not known. The protocol used for the library was the immunoSEQ multiplex PCR assay. For the multiplex PCR, a mixture combining 60 forward primers for TCR Vbeta segments and 13 reverse primers for TCR Jbeta segments was used. The CDR3 region of rearranged TCR beta genes was amplified from genomic DNA with a multiplex PCR assay. The amplified TCR beta libraries were sequenced on the Illumina HiSeq System as 87-base-pair reads. On the study's bioinformatics: In a later analysis, some 80 million unique TCR beta chains were counted across the 690 or so repertoires, and roughly 11 million of these chains were shared by at least two donors. To remove PCR and sequencing errors, raw reads were error-corrected and collapsed into unique sequences using a nearest-neighbor algorithm that merged closely related sequences. Alignment of CDR3 sequences to IMGT reference sequences was used to assign V, D and J gene segments. Each retained sequence needed at least a six-nucleotide match to both a V gene segment and a J gene segment. Rearrangements were classified as productive when the CDR3 lacked stop codons and remained in frame with V and J, and all other rearrangements were classified as non-productive. CDR3 was defined by IMGT convention, running from the second conserved V-encoded cysteine to the conserved J-encoded phenylalanine. The earlier analysis of some 540 of the donors excluded any sequence lacking an unambiguous match to a single V gene segment. In an earlier analysis of approximately 550 of the donors, V segments were called functional above 56.7% productive rearrangements and were called segregating when the between-donor standard deviation exceeded 5%. To diagnose cytomegalovirus status from the catalog of TCR beta chain sequences, a statistical classification framework was built. In a later analysis, TCR nucleotide sequences were compared against IMGT/GENE-DB human TR gene sequences so that V and J genes could be assigned. The TCRdist pipeline was used in a later analysis to assign CDR3 sequences and most-parsimonious VDJ recombination scenarios. In a later analysis, each TCR beta chain was defined by its CDR3 amino acid sequence together with its V-gene family, and reads without a unique V-gene family were excluded. To address suspected cross-contamination and a sequencing artifact, a later analysis removed 592 highly shared, low-generation-probability nucleotide sequences. In a later analysis, a clonal expansion index for each public chain was calculated from normalized within-repertoire ranks of inferred template counts. In a later analysis, generation probabilities were computed using a VDJ recombination model fitted to out-of-frame rearrangements, and the results were checked against IGoR. A later analysis scored TCR-TCR, TCR-HLA and TCR-CMV co-occurrence with hypergeometric tests, applying a repertoire-size bias correction to TCR pairs. A later analysis estimated false discovery rates by permuting HLA or CMV assignments 20 times. A later analysis grouped co-occurring TCRs with DBSCAN, adding TCRdist sequence similarity when clustering within HLA-allele-positive subsets. For co-occurrence clustering, repertoires with fewer than 30,000 or more than 120,000 public chains were excluded, along with several repertoires with anomalous nucleotide sharing. The clones in this table, taken by TCRdb from immuneACCESS, are in-frame only. Not every clone is retained; where verified, under half of the shortfall comes from an unresolved V gene, and the cause of the rest is unknown. That table furnishes V, J and clone size, whereas the DNA furnished D and trimming. Counted in this sample were 210,000 or so clones; around 86% of them appeared once. In total, the top ten clones hold over 1% of the sample.

This entry comes from a study of cytomegalovirus exposure and HLA in healthy donors listed by TCRdb under 2017. At the level of the whole study: An earlier analysis of approximately 600 of the donors reported approximately 270 Gb of sequence data and 100 million to 130 million unique TCR beta sequences from 150 million to 200 million T cells. An early release that covered some 630 HLA-typed donors contained around 330 gigabases of sequencing data and about 84 million unique TCR sequences. Among the roughly 400 genotyped donors, approximately 77% belonged to the genetic ancestry cluster associated with self-reported Caucasian donors. The study was designed to test whether signatures of past pathogen exposure could be identified by cataloging public T cell receptors. Using immunosequencing, the study profiled T cell repertoires from 666 subjects and related those repertoires to cytomegalovirus serostatus. A separate validation cohort of roughly 130 different subjects was used in addition to the roughly 670-subject first cohort. High-throughput TCR immunosequencing, statistical association of individual TCRs with disease status, and machine learning were combined to predict cytomegalovirus infection status. In a later analysis, previously published TCR beta repertoires from 666 donors were re-analyzed and high-resolution HLA genotyping was added so that TCR occurrence patterns could be studied. The later analysis used no new phenotypic data to find candidate immune exposures, relying instead on TCR beta sequences and their occurrence across donors. An earlier analysis of fewer than 700 of the donors applied high-throughput TCR beta sequencing to assess whether each TCR beta V gene segment acted as functional or pseudogenic. Donor age, sex, ethnicity and CMV serostatus were compiled together with the repertoire data. A later genetic analysis took genome-wide SNP genotypes for about 55% of the 666 donors and used that subset as a discovery cohort. Every repertoire in the discovery cohort had been generated on one and the same sequencing platform. HLA typing included class I and class II loci at four-digit resolution. Typing coverage differed by locus: A, B, C, DRB1 and DQB1 were typed in roughly 620-630 donors, DQA1 in 522, DPA1 in approximately 600, and DPB1 in just under 480. Several DR-DQ haplotypes were treated as single units for association and clustering because of strong linkage in the cohort. Among roughly 400 genotyped donors of the cohort, an average of around 250,000 unique TCR beta nucleotide sequences was sequenced per donor, of which about 18% were non-productive.

The investigation overall reported the following: CMV serostatus was the only immune exposure information available for the cohort. Correlated functional status among segregating V segments might reflect linkage disequilibrium, but an unknown experimental factor could not be ruled out. A cluster of highly shared sequence variants was judged likely to be a technical artifact of the sequencing pipeline. A further reported finding was that TCR beta sequences accurately predicted the HLA-A and HLA-B alleles for most subjects in the first cohort. In vitro tests confirmed that a few of the cytomegalovirus-associated TCR beta chains recognize cytomegalovirus antigens. Several of the top co-occurrence clusters appeared to be linked to parvovirus B19, influenza, CMV and Epstein-Barr virus, according to a later analysis. The cohort was sequenced for TCR beta chains only, and without alpha or paired-chain data the features that could be detected were limited. V-gene and J-gene trimming of TCR beta chains was associated with a missense DCLRE1C variant in a later genetic analysis, and the association was replicated in an independent cohort. In a later analysis, HLA-associated TCR beta chains showed more clonal expansion and lower generation probabilities than non-associated chains that were equally common. It was suggested by the authors that the approach could potentially be generalized to other disease states and immunological phenotypes. The study gave a list of 150 to 200 TCR beta chains associated with cytomegalovirus. Cytomegalovirus status was reported to be diagnosed by the classifier with high specificity and sensitivity in both the original and validation cohorts. Assigning TCR associations to individual alleles was difficult when HLA alleles, especially DR and DQ, strongly co-occurred. Across donors, most TCR sequences were observed very rarely, whereas some public TCRs were present in many individuals. In a later genetic analysis, fewer N-insertions in productive TCRs were reported among donors in an Asian-associated ancestry cluster than the 666-donor mean. The earlier analysis of about 600 of the donors excluded over 15 rarely observed V segments, including chromosome 9 orphons, because counts were too low. The presence/absence analyses assumed that sequencing depth was roughly uniform across donors, and that assumption may not be true. In a later analysis, most CMV-associated TCR beta chains were found to appear HLA-restricted, with HLA associations seemingly driven largely by CMV exposure. In a later analysis, TCR association rates were found to vary across HLA loci, with the most associated TCRs seen for DRB1 alleles and the fewest for HLA-C alleles. At a false discovery rate of 0.05, a later analysis linked around 17,000 TCR beta sequences to specific HLA alleles. Because some donors lacked HLA typing at each locus, the association tests relied only on the typed subset. Broadly in line with IMGT annotations, most TCR beta V segments showed up in productive rearrangements about 87% or about 30% of the time in an earlier analysis of several hundred of the donors.

The cohort comprised hundreds of healthy bone marrow donors. At the time of sampling, every cohort member was nominally healthy, though immune exposures that went unrecorded were likely present. The donor was CMV seronegative and was included in the group of under 450 seronegative cohort members. Every donor gave a peripheral blood sample, and the peripheral blood mononuclear cells from that sample were used for TCR beta sequencing. Genomic DNA extraction from the blood cell samples was performed with the Qiagen DNeasy Blood Extraction Kit. The sample comprised PBMCs. The receptor was derived from a young man in good health and CMV-seronegative.

The CDR3 is CASSQGAAGGTYEQYF. The nucleotides read TGTGCCAGCAGCCAAGGGGCGGCGGGGGGTACCTACGAGCAGTACTTC. The chain is encoded by TRBV4-2 joined to TRBJ2-7, and 8 bases in between align with TRBD2. CDR3 length: 16 amino acids, cysteine to phenylalanine. Only the CDR3 portion is preserved as DNA: 48 bases, with reading frame beginning at the first base. V lost 1 base and J lost 2 bases, and the count of bases not matched to a germline gene is 7. From a lookup of the germline V gene, CDR1 and CDR2 are LGHNA and YNFKEQ.